The T cell receptor (beta chain) described here comes from a study of identical twins. Study-level results: For monozygotic twins, models underestimated out-of-frame TCR alpha sharing. Among beta out-of-frame sequences, excess sharing between twins appeared weaker.

Germline CDR1 is LNHDA and CDR2 is SQIVND (reference sequence). V shed 5 bases and J shed 9 bases, with 17 bases lying between them. This CDR3 region has 14 residues. TCRdb processed the 5' RACE reads anew with MiXCR; each CDR3 protein has one entry. The sample comprises around 510,000 distinct CDR3 sequences, around an eighth of which are singletons, and approximately 0.9% rests with the top ten. This clonotype was detected a few times. Its antigen remains unknown. This sample was also put to use in a study of yellow fever vaccine responses in identical twins.

This clonotype originated in a woman aged 18 to 35 in good health. The sequenced sample consisted of CD4+ T cells sorted from blood. The chain is built from TRBV19 and TRBJ2-1; the D gene is possibly TRBD1 (6 bases). As DNA, the CDR3 is TGTGCCAGTAGTTTTAAGGGCAGGGGTACTGAGCAGTTCTTC. Protein: CASSFKGRGTEQFF.